This is a list of T cell receptor beta chains from one sample in a study of T cells in Graves' hyperthyroidism and ophthalmopathy. TCRdb re-called the multiplex PCR reads with MiXCR, one entry per CDR3 protein. The top ten clones hold roughly 31% of a sample with about 760,000 distinct CDR3 sequences, around 40% of them seen once. The sequenced material came from blood. The receptors stem from a woman in her thirties or forties with Graves' hyperthyroidism. CDR3s include the opening cysteine and the closing phenylalanine or tryptophan. A D gene is named only where the DNA matches it firmly. The size field is filled for only some rows; it gives once, few, many or a size class.

D gene	V gene	J gene	clone size	CDR3 DNA	CDR3 protein
TRBD1	TRBV2	TRBJ2-7	many	TGTGCCAGCGGGACAGACATCACCTACGAGCAGTACTTC	CASGTDITYEQYF
TRBD1	TRBV7-2	TRBJ1-1	many	TGTGCCAGCAAACAGTCAGGGGGCACTGAAGCTTTCTTT	CASKQSGGTEAFF
NA	TRBV10-3	TRBJ1-1	many	TGTGCCATACGCGGGGTTAACTCTGAAGCTTTCTTT	CAIRGVNSEAFF
NA	TRBV25-1	TRBJ2-2	many	TGTGCCAGCAGTGAAGTAGACAGGATCACCGGGGAGCTGTTTTTT	CASSEVDRITGELFF
TRBD1	TRBV7-4	TRBJ1-4	few	TGTGCCAGCAGCTTAGACCGGACAGGACGAAATGAAAAACTGTTTTTT	CASSLDRTGRNEKLFF
NA	TRBV5-1	TRBJ2-2	NA	TGCGCCAGCAGCTTGAGGATGGGAGTGAACACCGGGGAGCTGTTTTTT	CASSLRMGVNTGELFF
TRBD1	TRBV12-3/TRBV12-4	TRBJ1-5	once	TGTGCCAGCAGTTTGACCGGGACAGGACGACGGTTAAGTATCCAGCCCCAGCATTTT	CASSLTGTGRRLSIQPQHF
TRBD2	TRBV7-2	TRBJ2-2	many	TGTGCCAGCAGCTTCCGGAATCTAGCGGGGACGAACACCGGGGAGCTGTTTTTT	CASSFRNLAGTNTGELFF
TRBD1	TRBV4-1	TRBJ1-2	NA	TGCGCCAGCAGCCATATTATAGGACAGGGCATTGTCGATGGCTACACCTTC	CASSHIIGQGIVDGYTF
NA	TRBV6-5	TRBJ2-7	many	TGTGCCAGCAGTTACAACAGGGCCCACGAGCAGTACTTC	CASSYNRAHEQYF
NA	TRBV12-3/TRBV12-4	TRBJ1-4	few	TGTGCCAGCAGCTCCTACGTTCGAAAACTGTTTTTT	CASSSYVRKLFF
NA	TRBV11-2	TRBJ1-3	NA	TGTGCCAGCAGCTTGGGCCGGGGATTCTCTGGAAACACCATATATTTT	CASSLGRGFSGNTIYF
TRBD2	TRBV29-1	TRBJ2-3	NA	TGCAGCGTCCTCCCCGGTAGCGGGGGGACAGGAGATACGCAGTATTTT	CSVLPGSGGTGDTQYF
NA	TRBV15	TRBJ1-2	many	TGTGCCACCAGCGCCTCAAAGGGGTGGGGTTATGGCTACACCTTC	CATSASKGWGYGYTF
TRBD1	TRBV2	TRBJ1-6	many	TGTGCCAGCATCAAAGACAGGGCCTCCACGTCACCCCTCCACTTT	CASIKDRASTSPLHF
NA	TRBV6-2/TRBV6-3	TRBJ1-5	few	TGTGCCAGCATCAACGAGCGCGATCAGCCCCAGCATTTT	CASINERDQPQHF
NA	TRBV7-2	TRBJ2-2	NA	TGCGCCAGCAGCCAGGCTTCGGTTGTTGGCGGGGAGCTGTTTTTT	CASSQASVVGGELFF
NA	TRBV3-1	TRBJ2-7	NA	TGTGCCAGCAGCCAAGTCGGCGGCGGCACGCGCTACGAGCAGTACTTC	CASSQVGGGTRYEQYF